These 30 T cell receptor beta chains came from one sample sequenced in a study of identical twins. TCRdb passed the 5' RACE reads through MiXCR, listing each CDR3 protein once. The profile shows over 500,000 distinct CDR3 sequences, under 25% of them singletons. These same data were also listed under a study on T cells expressing NK-cell markers.

Sequenced input: CD4+ T cells sorted from blood. The source of these receptors is a woman in her late teens or twenties in good health.

The rearrangement joins TRBV5-4 to TRBJ2-2, with a possible D match to TRBD2 (5 bases). Per germline, CDR1 SGHNT and CDR2 YYREEE (reference sequence). V was clipped by 4 bases and J by 9 bases, with 16 bases between them. This CDR3 is built from 14 residues. Here the CDR3 reads CASSLDYLSRELFF. CDR3 DNA sequence: TGTGCCAGCAGCCTCGACTATCTCTCCCGGGAGCTGTTTTTT.

This clonotype was seen at least ten times. The chain recombines TRBV20-1 with TRBJ1-1, with 8 bases identical to TRBD1. In germline, CDR1 is DFQATT, CDR2 SNEGSKA (reference sequence). V dropped 5 bases and J dropped 0; count of bases not matched to a gene: 5. This CDR3 spans 14 amino acids. The CDR3 bases are TGCAGTGCTCCTCGGACAGGGATGAACACTGAAGCTTTCTTT. It yields the protein CSAPRTGMNTEAFF.

The CDR3 loop is CAISELGSNEQYF. CDR3 coding DNA: TGTGCCATCAGTGAGTTGGGTTCCAACGAGCAGTACTTC. The V and J genes are TRBV10-3 and TRBJ2-7; D unresolved. V shed 1 base and J shed 5 bases, with 9 bases lying between them. The CDR3 has 13 amino acids. Germline CDR1 and CDR2: ENHRY and SYGVKD.

This clonotype has just a few counts. CDR3: CATITTTGRDGNTEAFF. Here the CDR3 DNA reads TGTGCCACCATCACTACGACGGGCAGGGATGGGAACACTGAAGCTTTCTTT. The rearrangement links TRBV15 to TRBJ1-1; tentative D call: TRBD1 (5 bases). The CDR3 length is 17 residues. Germline values: CDR1 LNHNV, CDR2 YYDKDF (reference sequence). V lost 7 bases and J lost 1, with 22 bases in between.

V is TRBV5-1 and J is TRBJ2-7; D is uncertain. CDR3 length: 11 amino acids. CDR1 SGHRS and CDR2 YFSETQ come from the germline V gene. The V and J ends lost 0 bases and 8 bases respectively, with 6 bases between them. DNA of the CDR3: TGCGCCAGCAGCTTGGATGGAAAGCAGTACTTC. Its translation: CASSLDGKQYF.

This clonotype was observed a handful of times. This chain links TRBV7-2 with TRBJ2-2; the D is unclear. CDR3 length equals 12 residues. V lost 5 bases, J lost 6 bases, and 7 bases lay in between. Germline V gene data show CDR1 as SGHTA and CDR2 as FQGNSA. CDR3 region: CASSRHAGELFF. CDR3 DNA: TGTGCCAGCAGCCGCCACGCCGGGGAGCTGTTTTTT.

The chain has TRBV12-3 or TRBV12-4 and TRBJ2-7, with D unresolved. V was cut by 0 bases and J by 5 bases, with 8 bases left in between. CDR3 length: 13 residues. The CDR3 DNA is TGTGCCAGCAGTTTAGCGCCAGCACACGAGCAGTACTTC. This sequence encodes CASSLAPAHEQYF.

Only a few counts were recorded for this clonotype. J is TRBJ2-7 and V is TRBV20-1; 8 bases align to TRBD2. Germline V gene lookup returns CDR1 DFQATT and CDR2 SNEGSKA (reference sequence). V gave up 0 bases and J gave up 2 bases; unmatched junction bases: 3. This CDR3 is built from 14 residues. CDR3 coding DNA: TGCAGTGCTAGAGAAACTAGCGGCCCCTACGAGCAGTACTTC. Protein product: CSARETSGPYEQYF.

This clonotype was picked up a small number of times. J is TRBJ2-5 and V is TRBV12-3 or TRBV12-4; TRBD1 matches at 7 bases. The CDR3 has 11 residues. The trim removed 4 bases at V and 10 bases at J, leaving 3 bases unmatched. The CDR3: CASSSRQGQYF. Here the CDR3 DNA reads TGTGCCAGCAGTTCCCGACAGGGCCAGTACTTC.

The chain recombines TRBV7-2 with TRBJ1-4, with D possibly being TRBD1 (6 bases). The CDR3 sequence is 13 residues long. V shed 5 bases and J shed 8 bases, with 12 bases lying between them. Germline V gene lookup returns CDR1 SGHTA and CDR2 FQGNSA. The CDR3 region has the DNA TGTGCCAGCAGCAGGACAGTGGGCGAAAAACTGTTTTTT. Translation: CASSRTVGEKLFF.

This clonotype was seen only a few times. V and J are TRBV6-1 and TRBJ2-3, with unresolved D. This CDR3 region has 15 residues. Germline V gene lookup returns CDR1 MNHNS and CDR2 SASEGT. With 6 bases removed from V and 0 bases from J, the gap between germline ends came to 13 bases. The CDR3 DNA reads TGTGCCAGCAGGCCCCAAGGCCGTAGCACAGATACGCAGTATTTT. Its translation is CASRPQGRSTDTQYF.

The genes are TRBV4-1 and TRBJ2-3, with D possibly TRBD1 on 5 matching bases. The CDR3 sequence is 15 residues long. The germline gives CDR1 MGHRA, CDR2 YSYEKL. The V end was cut by 0 bases, the J end by 1 base, with 8 bases between. The CDR3 coding sequence is TGCGCCAGCAGCCAAGAAAACAGGCGCACAGATACGCAGTATTTT. Protein: CASSQENRRTDTQYF.

This clonotype came up many times. V is TRBV20-1 and J is TRBJ2-1; D possibly corresponds to TRBD1 (5 bases). Germline V lookup: CDR1 DFQATT, CDR2 SNEGSKA (reference sequence). The CDR3 loop spans 12 amino acids. The V and J ends lost 6 bases and 9 bases respectively, with 15 bases between them. The CDR3 reads CSARVGAAEQFF. For the CDR3, the DNA is TGCAGTGCACGAGTAGGGGCCGCTGAGCAGTTCTTC.

This clonotype was seen a few times. At one boundary the junction diverges from the germline segment, which might be a read error. The gene calls are TRBV20-1 and TRBJ1-1, with D unresolved. The CDR3 contains 15 residues. Germline loops: CDR1 DFQATT, CDR2 SNEGSKA (reference sequence). The CDR3 bases are TGCAGTGCCAGAGAGATGGACGGGATGAACACTGAAGCTTTCTTT. Translated: CSAREMDGMNTEAFF.

The chain uses TRBV12-3 or TRBV12-4 and TRBJ1-2; tentative D call: TRBD1 (6 bases). With 6 bases removed from V and 2 bases from J, the gap between germline ends came to 13 bases. The CDR3 has 14 amino acids. The CDR3 spells CASSATGQNYGYTF. The CDR3, as DNA: TGTGCCAGCAGCGCAACCGGACAGAACTATGGCTACACCTTC.

The genes are TRBV27 and TRBJ1-2, with 11 nucleotides matching TRBD1. Germline CDR1 is MNHEY and CDR2 is SMNVEV (reference sequence). V shed 8 bases and J 6 bases; nucleotides not matched to a gene: 11. CDR3 length: 15 amino acids. CDR3 sequence reads: CASGKAGTGGNGYTF. Here the CDR3 DNA reads TGTGCCAGCGGAAAAGCCGGGACAGGGGGGAATGGCTACACCTTC.

This clonotype has a handful of counts. The rearrangement links TRBV6-5 to TRBJ2-2; D is possibly TRBD2 (5 bases). V lost 4 bases, J lost 5 bases, and 11 bases lay in between. This CDR3 spans 14 amino acids. Germline assignment: CDR1 MNHEY and CDR2 SVGAGI. The CDR3 nucleotides are TGTGCCAGCAGTTGGGAGCAGGTTACCGGGGAGCTGTTTTTT. Translation gives CASSWEQVTGELFF.

This clonotype was picked up many times. The rearrangement joins TRBV20-1 to TRBJ1-2; D gene ambiguous. The CDR3 runs 11 residues. Germline V CDR1 and CDR2: DFQATT, SNEGSKA (reference sequence). Trimming took 7 bases from V and 2 from J, leaving 8 bases between them. CDR3 protein: CSGSENYGYTF. DNA for the CDR3: TGCAGTGGTTCAGAGAACTATGGCTACACCTTC.

This clonotype was seen only a few times. The rearrangement uses TRBV10-1 and TRBJ2-7; D is unresolved. The CDR3 spans 13 residues. Germline V gene data show CDR1 as WNHNN and CDR2 as SYGVQD (reference sequence). V lost 1 base, J lost 2 bases, and 6 bases lay in between. CDR3 loop: CASSEYGTYEQYF. The CDR3 coding sequence is TGCGCCAGCAGTGAGTATGGCACCTACGAGCAGTACTTC.

The chain recombines TRBV27 with TRBJ2-4; D not resolved. The germline gives CDR1 MNHEY, CDR2 SMNVEV (reference sequence). CDR3 size: 13 residues. V lost 4 bases to trimming and J lost 2 bases, with 6 bases between them. The CDR3 DNA is TGTGCCAGCAGTTGGGGTCCCAAAAACATTCAGTACTTC. This translates into CASSWGPKNIQYF.

This clonotype was seen more than once but under ten times. The rearrangement joins TRBV20-1 to TRBJ2-2; tentatively, D is TRBD2 (5 bases). The CDR3 totals 14 residues. The ends were cut back, 4 bases at V and 5 bases at J, with 14 bases in the middle. The germline CDR1 and CDR2 sequences are DFQATT and SNEGSKA (reference sequence). CDR3 DNA: TGCAGTGCTAACAGCCCGACGGGAACCGGGGAGCTGTTTTTT. It encodes CSANSPTGTGELFF.

The chain joins TRBV7-2 to TRBJ1-3, with D perhaps matching TRBD1 (5 bases). The CDR3 extends over 17 amino acids. Trimming left V 5 bases short and J 2 bases short, with 19 bases between. Germline assignment: CDR1 SGHTA and CDR2 FQGNSA. The CDR3 nucleotides are TGTGCCAGCAGCCTTGGCTACAGGACTGATCCTGGAAACACCATATATTTT. Translated, it gives CASSLGYRTDPGNTIYF. Based on the CDR3 plus reference TRBV7-2 and TRBJ1-3, the full variable domain is GAGVSQSPSNKVTEKGKDVELRCDPISGHTALYWYRQSLGQGLEFLIYFQGNSAPDKSGLPSDRFSAERTGGSVSTLTIQRTQQEDSAVYLCASSLGYRTDPGNTIYFGEGSWLTVV.

The chain recombines TRBV29-1 with TRBJ2-7, with 7 bases aligning to TRBD1. In germline, CDR1 is SQVTM, CDR2 ANQGSEA. This CDR3 has 13 residues. Unmatched junction bases numbered 5, after V lost 4 bases and J lost 2 bases. The CDR3 DNA sequence: TGCAGCGTTGGGGGACAGCCGCCCTACGAGCAGTACTTC. Protein: CSVGGQPPYEQYF.

Many counts were recorded for this clonotype. This chain uses TRBV12-3 or TRBV12-4 with TRBJ2-1; 7 nucleotides agree with TRBD1. This CDR3 is built from 15 residues. J was trimmed by 4 bases and V by 5 bases; bases with no gene match: 8. The DNA for the CDR3 is TGTGCCAGCAGTCTCACAGGGGTAGTGTACAATGAGCAGTTCTTC. Protein sequence: CASSLTGVVYNEQFF.

This sequence joins TRBV5-4 and TRBJ2-3; D uncertain. Germline loops: CDR1 SGHNT, CDR2 YYREEE (reference sequence). V was clipped by 0 bases and J by 2 bases, with 7 bases between them. CDR3 length: 14 amino acids. The CDR3, as DNA: TGTGCCAGCAGCTTGGCCTCAGACACAGATACGCAGTATTTT. It yields the protein CASSLASDTDTQYF.

Only one count was recorded for this clonotype. The V gene is TRBV5-1, the J gene TRBJ2-2; D is undetermined. Germline CDR1 and CDR2: SGHRS and YFSETQ. The V end was cut by 4 bases, the J end by 6 bases, with 13 bases between. The CDR3 loop spans 14 amino acids. The CDR3, as DNA: TGCGCCAGCAGCCCTCCGGGTGCTGCCGGGGAGCTGTTTTTT. Protein product: CASSPPGAAGELFF.

The V and J genes are TRBV30 and TRBJ2-7, with 12 bases that match TRBD2. The junction had 9 bases not matched to a gene; V was cut back by 2 bases and J by 7 bases. Germline CDR1 is GTSNPN and CDR2 is SVGIG (reference sequence). The CDR3 consists of 15 residues. The CDR3 loop reads CAWSRGLAGSVEQYF. In DNA, the CDR3 is TGTGCCTGGAGTCGGGGACTAGCGGGCTCAGTTGAGCAGTACTTC.

This clonotype has a handful of counts. The rearrangement uses TRBV15 and TRBJ2-3; no definite D call. The CDR3 runs 12 residues. Trimming pared 6 bases from V and 2 bases from J, leaving 6 bases between. Germline CDR1 and CDR2: LNHNV and YYDKDF (reference sequence). The CDR3 is CATRGITDTQYF. The CDR3 DNA reads TGTGCCACCAGAGGGATCACAGATACGCAGTATTTT.

This clonotype was recorded a few times. The chain recombines TRBV20-1 with TRBJ2-5; tentative D call: TRBD1 (5 bases). The V gene's germline CDR1 is DFQATT and CDR2 SNEGSKA (reference sequence). V lost 0 bases and J lost 5, with 10 bases in between. The CDR3 sequence is 13 residues long. CDR3 loop: CSARDRDYETQYF. The CDR3 DNA reads TGCAGTGCTAGAGACAGGGATTACGAGACCCAGTACTTC.

This chain connects TRBV6-2 or TRBV6-3 to TRBJ2-3; 9 nucleotides line up with TRBD2. CDR1 is MNHEY and CDR2 is SVGEGT in the germline V gene. J gave up 2 bases and V 8 bases, and 8 bases lay outside the gene matches. This CDR3 region has 15 residues. Here the CDR3 DNA reads TGTGCCAGCTTTTTTGCGGGGGGGCCCACAGATACGCAGTATTTT. Translation gives CASFFAGGPTDTQYF.